The TCR beta chain under discussion was sequenced for a study of T cell changes during pregnancy in multiple sclerosis. From germline, CDR1 is ENHRY and CDR2 SYGVKD. This CDR3 comprises 16 residues. The V end was cut by 4 bases, the J end by 3 bases, with 16 bases between. TCRdb keeps only in-frame clones here, not all; method: immunoSEQ multiplex PCR. The sample shows 55,000 to 65,000 clones, more than 85% of them seen only once. Many counts were recorded for this clone. This specimen consisted of CD8+ T cells from peripheral blood mononuclear cells, obtained in the third trimester of pregnancy. This TCR was recovered from a female donor with multiple sclerosis, enrolled in a pregnancy study. This chain uses TRBV10-3 with TRBJ2-1, with D perhaps TRBD1 (5 bases). CDR3 sequence (DNA): TGTGCCATCAGTGGGTTGGGGCTTATCGGCTACAATGAGCAGTTCTTC. Amino acids: CAISGLGLIGYNEQFF.